This T cell receptor (beta chain) originates from a study of T cells in Graves' hyperthyroidism and ophthalmopathy. There are 15 residues in the CDR3. V was shortened by 6 bases and J by 4 bases, with 18 bases between the two germline ends. Per germline, CDR1 MDHEN and CDR2 SYDVKM. Using RNA transcripts as the source, TCR beta CDR3 regions were amplified. With the HTBI primer set, the TCR CDR3 went through a first round of RT-PCR. TCRdb passed the multiplex PCR reads through MiXCR, listing each CDR3 protein once. The sample records approximately 510,000 distinct CDR3 sequences, roughly 20% being singletons. Patients counted as stable if ophthalmopathy did not develop within 18 months. The study based diagnoses on clinical symptoms, serum thyroxine and TRAb, thyroid ultrasound and orbital computed tomography. Ten or more counts support this clonotype.

Sequencing used blood. V is TRBV28 and J is TRBJ1-2; D not certain. This receptor was taken from a man in his late teens or twenties with Graves' hyperthyroidism. The CDR3 DNA follows: TGTGCCAGCAGCAGCCAAGTGTTCGGTGGCTATGGCTACACCTTC. This translates into CASSSQVFGGYGYTF.